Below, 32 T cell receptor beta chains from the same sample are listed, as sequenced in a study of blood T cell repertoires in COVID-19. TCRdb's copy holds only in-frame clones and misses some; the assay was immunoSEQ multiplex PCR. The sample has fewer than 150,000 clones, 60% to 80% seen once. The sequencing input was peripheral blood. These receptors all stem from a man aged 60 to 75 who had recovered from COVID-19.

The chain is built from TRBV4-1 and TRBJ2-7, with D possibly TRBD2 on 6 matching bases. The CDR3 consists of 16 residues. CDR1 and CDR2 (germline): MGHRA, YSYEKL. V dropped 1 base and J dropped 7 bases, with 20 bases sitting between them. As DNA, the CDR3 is TGCGCCAGCAGCCAAGCTATCCTTCTAGCGCCGGGAGAGCAGTACTTC. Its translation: CASSQAILLAPGEQYF.

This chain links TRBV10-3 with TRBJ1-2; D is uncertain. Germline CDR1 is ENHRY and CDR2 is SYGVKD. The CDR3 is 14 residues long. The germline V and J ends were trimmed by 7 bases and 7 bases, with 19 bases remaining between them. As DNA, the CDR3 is TGTGCCATCACCCAAGACCGGGAAGTATCTGGCTACACCTTC. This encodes CAITQDREVSGYTF.

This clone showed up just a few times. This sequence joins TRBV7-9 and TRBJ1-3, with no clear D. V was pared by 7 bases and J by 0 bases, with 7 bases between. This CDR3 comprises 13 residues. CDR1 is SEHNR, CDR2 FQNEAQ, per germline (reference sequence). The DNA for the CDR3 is TGTGCCAGCACCTCGGGCTCTGGAAACACCATATATTTT. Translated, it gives CASTSGSGNTIYF.

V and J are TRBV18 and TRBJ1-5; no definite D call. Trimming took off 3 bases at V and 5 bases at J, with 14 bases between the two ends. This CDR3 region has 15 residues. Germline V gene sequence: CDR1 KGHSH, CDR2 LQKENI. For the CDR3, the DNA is TGTGCCAGCTCACCGGTCCCGGGGAGTGATCAGCCCCAGCATTTT. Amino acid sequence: CASSPVPGSDQPQHF. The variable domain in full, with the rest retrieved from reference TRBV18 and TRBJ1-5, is NAGVMQNPRHLVRRRGQEARLRCSPMKGHSHVYWYRQLPEEGLKFMVYLQKENIIDESGMPKERFSAEFPKEGPSILRIQQVVRGDSAAYFCASSPVPGSDQPQHFGDGTRLSIL.

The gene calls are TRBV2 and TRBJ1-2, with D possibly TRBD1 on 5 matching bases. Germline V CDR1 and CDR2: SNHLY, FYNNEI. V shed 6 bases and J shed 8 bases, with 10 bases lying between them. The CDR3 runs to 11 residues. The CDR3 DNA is TGTGCCAGCAGATTGGAGGGGGGCTACACCTTC. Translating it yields CASRLEGGYTF.

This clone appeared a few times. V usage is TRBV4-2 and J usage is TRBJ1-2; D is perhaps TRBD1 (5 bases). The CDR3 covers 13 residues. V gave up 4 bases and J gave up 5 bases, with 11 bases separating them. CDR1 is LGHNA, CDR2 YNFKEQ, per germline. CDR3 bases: TGTGCCAGCAGCCGAAGGACATCTTATGGCTACACCTTC. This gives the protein CASSRRTSYGYTF.

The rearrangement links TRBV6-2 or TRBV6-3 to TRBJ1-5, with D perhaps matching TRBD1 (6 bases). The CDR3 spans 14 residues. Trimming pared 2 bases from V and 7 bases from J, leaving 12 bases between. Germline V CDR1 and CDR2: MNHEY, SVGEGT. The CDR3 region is CASSYDRQGQPQHF. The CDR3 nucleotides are TGTGCCAGCAGTTACGACAGGCAGGGACAGCCCCAGCATTTT.

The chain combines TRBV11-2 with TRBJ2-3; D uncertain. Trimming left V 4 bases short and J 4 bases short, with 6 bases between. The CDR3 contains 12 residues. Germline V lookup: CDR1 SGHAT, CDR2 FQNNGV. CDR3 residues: CASSSLSDTQYF. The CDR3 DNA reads TGTGCCAGCAGCTCCCTCTCAGATACGCAGTATTTT.

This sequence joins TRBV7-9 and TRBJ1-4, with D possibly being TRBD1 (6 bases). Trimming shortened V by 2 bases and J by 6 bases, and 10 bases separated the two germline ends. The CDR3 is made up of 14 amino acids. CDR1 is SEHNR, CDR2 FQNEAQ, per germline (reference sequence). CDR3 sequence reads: CASSLRTADEKLFF. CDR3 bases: TGTGCCAGCAGCTTACGGACAGCAGATGAAAAACTGTTTTTT.

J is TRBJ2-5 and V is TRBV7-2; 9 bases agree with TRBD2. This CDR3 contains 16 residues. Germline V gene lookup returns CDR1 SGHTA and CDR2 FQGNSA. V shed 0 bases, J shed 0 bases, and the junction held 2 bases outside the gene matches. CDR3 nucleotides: TGTGCCAGCAGCTTAGCCCAGCGGGGGGACCAAGAGACCCAGTACTTC. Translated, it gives CASSLAQRGDQETQYF.

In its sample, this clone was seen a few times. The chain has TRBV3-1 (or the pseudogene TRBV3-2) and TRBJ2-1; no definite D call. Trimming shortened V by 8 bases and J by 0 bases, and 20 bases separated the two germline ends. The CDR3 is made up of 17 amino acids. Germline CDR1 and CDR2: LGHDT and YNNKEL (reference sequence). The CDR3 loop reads CASLGPRNTGSYNEQFF. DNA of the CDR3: TGTGCCAGCCTTGGCCCGAGGAATACCGGCTCCTACAATGAGCAGTTCTTC.

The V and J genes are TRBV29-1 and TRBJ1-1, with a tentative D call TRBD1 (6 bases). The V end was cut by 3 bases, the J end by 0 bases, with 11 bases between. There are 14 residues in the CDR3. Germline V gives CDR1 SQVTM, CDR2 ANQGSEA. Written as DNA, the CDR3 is TGCAGCGTTGAGACAGGTGCCGTGAACACTGAAGCTTTCTTT. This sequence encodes CSVETGAVNTEAFF.

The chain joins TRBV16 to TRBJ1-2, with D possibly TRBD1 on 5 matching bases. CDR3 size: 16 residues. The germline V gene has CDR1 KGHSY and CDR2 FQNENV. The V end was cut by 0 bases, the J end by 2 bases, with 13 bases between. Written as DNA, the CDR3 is TGTGCCAGCAGCCAATCGAGGCAGGGATCCAACTATGGCTACACCTTC. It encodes CASSQSRQGSNYGYTF. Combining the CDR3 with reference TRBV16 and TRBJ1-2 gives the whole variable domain GEEVAQTPKHLVRGEGQKAKLYCAPIKGHSYVFWYQQVLKNEFKFLISFQNENVFDETGMPKERFSAKCLPNSPCSLEIQATKLEDSAVYFCASSQSRQGSNYGYTFGSGTRLTVV.

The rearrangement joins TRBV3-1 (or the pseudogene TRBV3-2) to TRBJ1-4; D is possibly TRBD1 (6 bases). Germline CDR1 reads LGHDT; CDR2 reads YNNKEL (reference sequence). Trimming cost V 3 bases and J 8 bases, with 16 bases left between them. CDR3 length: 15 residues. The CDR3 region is CASSQWAGAREKLFF. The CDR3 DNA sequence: TGTGCCAGCAGCCAGTGGGCGGGGGCTAGGGAAAAACTGTTTTTT.

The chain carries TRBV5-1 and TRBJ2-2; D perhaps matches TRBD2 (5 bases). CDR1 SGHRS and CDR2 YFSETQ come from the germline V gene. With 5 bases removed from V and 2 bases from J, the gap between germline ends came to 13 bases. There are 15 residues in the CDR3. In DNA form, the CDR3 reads TGCGCCAGCAGTTTAGCGTCGGTCAACACCGGGGAGCTGTTTTTT. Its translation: CASSLASVNTGELFF.

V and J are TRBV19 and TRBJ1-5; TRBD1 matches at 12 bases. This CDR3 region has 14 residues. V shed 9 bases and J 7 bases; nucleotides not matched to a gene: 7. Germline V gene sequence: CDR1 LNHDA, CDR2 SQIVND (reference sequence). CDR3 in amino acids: CASGGTGGRQPQHF. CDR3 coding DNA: TGTGCCAGCGGTGGGACAGGGGGCAGGCAGCCCCAGCATTTT.

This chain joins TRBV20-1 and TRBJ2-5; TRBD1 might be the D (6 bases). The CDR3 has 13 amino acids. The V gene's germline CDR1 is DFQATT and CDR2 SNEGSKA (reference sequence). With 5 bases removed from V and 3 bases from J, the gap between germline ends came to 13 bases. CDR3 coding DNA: TGCAGTGCTGGTGGACAGCCAGAAGAGACCCAGTACTTC. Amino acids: CSAGGQPEETQYF.

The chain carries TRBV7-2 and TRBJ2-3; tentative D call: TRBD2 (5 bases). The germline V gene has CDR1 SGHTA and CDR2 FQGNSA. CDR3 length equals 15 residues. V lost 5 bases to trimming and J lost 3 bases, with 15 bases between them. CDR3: CASSHYRGLTDTQYF. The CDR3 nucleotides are TGTGCCAGCAGCCACTATCGGGGATTAACAGATACGCAGTATTTT.

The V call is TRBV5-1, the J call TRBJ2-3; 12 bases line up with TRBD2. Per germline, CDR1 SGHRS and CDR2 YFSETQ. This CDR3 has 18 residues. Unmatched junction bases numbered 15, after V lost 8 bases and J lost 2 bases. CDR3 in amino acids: CASRTSGTNSLSTDTQYF. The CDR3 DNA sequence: TGCGCCAGTAGGACTAGCGGGACCAACTCCCTCTCCACAGATACGCAGTATTTT.

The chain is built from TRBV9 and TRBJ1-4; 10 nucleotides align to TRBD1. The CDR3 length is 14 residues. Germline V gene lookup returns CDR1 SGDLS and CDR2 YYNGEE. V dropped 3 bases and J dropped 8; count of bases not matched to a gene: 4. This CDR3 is CASSETGGAEKLFF. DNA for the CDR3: TGTGCCAGCAGCGAGACAGGGGGCGCGGAAAAACTGTTTTTT.

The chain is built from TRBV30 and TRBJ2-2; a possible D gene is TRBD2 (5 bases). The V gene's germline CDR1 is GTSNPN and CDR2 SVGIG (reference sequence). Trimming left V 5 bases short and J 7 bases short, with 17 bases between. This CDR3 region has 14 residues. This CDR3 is CAWARLPAGGELFF. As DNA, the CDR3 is TGTGCCTGGGCTCGTTTACCCGCGGGCGGGGAGCTGTTTTTT.

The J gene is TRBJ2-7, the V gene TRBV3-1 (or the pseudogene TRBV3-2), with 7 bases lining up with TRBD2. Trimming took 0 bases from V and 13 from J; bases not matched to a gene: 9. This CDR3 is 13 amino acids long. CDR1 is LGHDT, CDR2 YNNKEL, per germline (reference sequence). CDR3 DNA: TGTGCCAGCAGCCAAGATTCGGGAGCGGGGCCCTACTTC. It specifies CASSQDSGAGPYF.

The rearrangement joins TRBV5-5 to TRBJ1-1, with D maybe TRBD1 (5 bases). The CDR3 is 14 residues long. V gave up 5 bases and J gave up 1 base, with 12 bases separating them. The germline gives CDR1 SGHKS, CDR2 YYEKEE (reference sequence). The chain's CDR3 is CASSSPTGNTEAFF. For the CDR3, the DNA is TGTGCCAGCAGTTCCCCCACAGGGAACACTGAAGCTTTCTTT.

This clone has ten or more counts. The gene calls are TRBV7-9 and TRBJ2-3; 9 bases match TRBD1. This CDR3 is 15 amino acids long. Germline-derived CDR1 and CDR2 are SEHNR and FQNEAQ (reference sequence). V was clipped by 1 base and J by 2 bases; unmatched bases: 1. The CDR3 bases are TGTGCCAGCAGCTTAGGGACAGGGGACACAGATACGCAGTATTTT. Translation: CASSLGTGDTDTQYF.

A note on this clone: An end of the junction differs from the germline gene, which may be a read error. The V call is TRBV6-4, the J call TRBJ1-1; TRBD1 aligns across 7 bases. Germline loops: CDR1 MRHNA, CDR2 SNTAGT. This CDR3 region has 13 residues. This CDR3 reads CASSDQPQGIPVF. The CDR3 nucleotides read TGTGCCAGCAGTGATCAACCACAGGGGATACCCGTTTTT.

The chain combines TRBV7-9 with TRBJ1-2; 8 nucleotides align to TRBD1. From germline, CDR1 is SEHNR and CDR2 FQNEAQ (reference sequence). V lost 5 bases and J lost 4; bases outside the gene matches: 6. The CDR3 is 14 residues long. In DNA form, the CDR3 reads TGTGCCAGCAGCGCAGGACAGGGTTCCTATGGCTACACCTTC. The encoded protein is CASSAGQGSYGYTF.

The DNA of the CDR3 is TGTGCCAGTAGTATAACCGGGACTAGCGGCTTCTACGAGCAGTACTTC. This gives the protein CASSITGTSGFYEQYF. V usage is TRBV19 and J usage is TRBJ2-7, with TRBD2 matching over 11 bases. V lost 2 bases, J lost 3 bases, and 6 bases stayed unmatched. Germline values: CDR1 LNHDA, CDR2 SQIVND (reference sequence). The CDR3 is 16 amino acids. The entire variable domain, with the rest obtained from reference TRBV19 and TRBJ2-7, is as follows: DGGITQSPKYLFRKEGQNVTLSCEQNLNHDAMYWYRQDPGQGLRLIYYSQIVNDFQKGDIAEGYSVSREKKESFPLTVTSAQKNPTAFYLCASSITGTSGFYEQYFGPGTRLTVT.

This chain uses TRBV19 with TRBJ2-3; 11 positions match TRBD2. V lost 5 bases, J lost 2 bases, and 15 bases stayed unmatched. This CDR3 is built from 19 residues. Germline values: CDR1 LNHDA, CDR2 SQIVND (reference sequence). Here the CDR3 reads CASSSQVGGLADLTDTQYF. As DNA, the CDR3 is TGTGCCAGTAGTTCCCAAGTGGGGGGACTAGCGGATCTCACAGATACGCAGTATTTT.

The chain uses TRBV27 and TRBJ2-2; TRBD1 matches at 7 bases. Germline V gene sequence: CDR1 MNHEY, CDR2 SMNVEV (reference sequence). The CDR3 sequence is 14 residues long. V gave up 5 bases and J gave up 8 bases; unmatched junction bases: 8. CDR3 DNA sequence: TGTGCCAGCAGTAGGGACAGTCGGTGGGGGGAGCTGTTTTTT. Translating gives CASSRDSRWGELFF.

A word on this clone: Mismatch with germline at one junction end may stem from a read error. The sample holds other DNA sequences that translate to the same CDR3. The CDR3 region is CASSFGTSSGANVLTF. CDR3 nucleotides: TGCGCCAGCAGCTTTGGCACCAGCTCTGGGGCTAACGTCCTGACTTTC. V and J are TRBV5-1 and TRBJ2-6, with TRBD1 as a possible D gene (5 bases). Germline lookup yields CDR1 SGHRS and CDR2 YFSETQ. This CDR3 spans 16 amino acids.

DNA of the CDR3: TGTGCCAGCAGCGTGTCGGGACAGGGCACGGGAAACACCATATATTTT. This sequence encodes CASSVSGQGTGNTIYF. The chain recombines TRBV9 with TRBJ1-3; 9 bases are a match to TRBD1. CDR1 and CDR2 from the germline V gene are SGDLS and YYNGEE. J gave up 4 bases and V 2 bases, and 7 bases lay outside the gene matches. This CDR3 comprises 16 residues.

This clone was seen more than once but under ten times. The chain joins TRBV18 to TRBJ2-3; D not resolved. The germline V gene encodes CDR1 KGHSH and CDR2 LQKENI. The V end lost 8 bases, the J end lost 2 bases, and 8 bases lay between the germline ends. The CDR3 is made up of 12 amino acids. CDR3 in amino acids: CASHRDTDTQYF. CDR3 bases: TGTGCCAGCCACAGAGACACAGATACGCAGTATTTT.